This T cell receptor (beta chain) was captured in a study of blood T cell repertoires in COVID-19. Study background: Sites in the United States, Italy and Spain provided acute and convalescent COVID-19 samples.

As handled by the study authors: Estimation of nucleated cell counts was performed using reference gene primer amplification. Only in-frame clones appear in the TCRdb table, and some are missing; sequencing was by immunoSEQ multiplex PCR. V, J and clone size reflect that table, while D and trimming were determined from the DNA. The table has approximately 210,000 clones, around 80% seen once; the top ten hold about 10%. The CDR3 loop spans 16 amino acids. Per the germline V gene, CDR1 is SGHTA and CDR2 is FQGTGA. V was clipped by 7 bases and J by 1 base; unmatched bases: 8. This sequence joins TRBV7-3 and TRBJ2-2; 8 bases agree with TRBD1. The TCR originated in a woman older than 75 with COVID-19, enrolled during active disease. Sequenced: peripheral blood. CDR3 in amino acids: CASTMTGAMNTGELFF. The CDR3 region has the DNA TGTGCCAGCACCATGACAGGGGCCATGAACACCGGGGAGCTGTTTTTT.